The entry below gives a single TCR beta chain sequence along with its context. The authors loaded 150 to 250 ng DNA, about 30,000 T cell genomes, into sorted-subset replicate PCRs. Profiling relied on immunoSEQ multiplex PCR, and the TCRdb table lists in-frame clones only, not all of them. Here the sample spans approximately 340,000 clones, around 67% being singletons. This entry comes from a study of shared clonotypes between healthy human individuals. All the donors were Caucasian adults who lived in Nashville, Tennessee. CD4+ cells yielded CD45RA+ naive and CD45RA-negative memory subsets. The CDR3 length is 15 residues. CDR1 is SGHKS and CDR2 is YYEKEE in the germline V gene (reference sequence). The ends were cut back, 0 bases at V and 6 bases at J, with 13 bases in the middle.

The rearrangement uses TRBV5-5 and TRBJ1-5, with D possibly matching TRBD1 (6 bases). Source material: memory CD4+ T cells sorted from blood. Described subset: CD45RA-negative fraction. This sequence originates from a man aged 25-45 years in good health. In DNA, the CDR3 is TGTGCCAGCAGCTTGGTTCCGGGGGCCGGTCAGCCCCAGCATTTT. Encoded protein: CASSLVPGAGQPQHF.